This is a list of T cell receptor beta chains from one sample in a study of shared clonotypes between healthy human individuals. Repertoires were generated with immunoSEQ multiplex PCR, while TCRdb's copy carries only in-frame clones and drops some. The sample lists more than 900,000 clones, 75% to 85% occurring once. The source material was memory CD4+ T cells from PBMCs. Receptors were obtained from a man between 18 and 35 years old in good health. Some clones in this sample may be carry-over from other donors' samples. Each CDR3 is given with its conserved first and last residue. D genes are given only for firm matches. Size values are once, few and many counts, or a class for expanded clones, and some rows have none.

D gene: TRBD1; clone size: NA; V gene: TRBV7-7; J gene: TRBJ2-5; CDR3 protein: CASSLQAGGETQYF
D gene: NA; clone size: NA; V gene: TRBV5-4; J gene: TRBJ2-5; CDR3 protein: CASSLIPGPQETQYF
D gene: TRBD1; clone size: NA; V gene: TRBV4-2; J gene: TRBJ1-2; CDR3 protein: CASSRDRGSGYGYTF
D gene: TRBD2; clone size: NA; V gene: TRBV7-9; J gene: TRBJ2-7; CDR3 protein: CASSLGTSVGFRHEQYF
D gene: NA; clone size: NA; V gene: TRBV4-3; J gene: TRBJ2-7; CDR3 protein: CASSQGTYEQYF
D gene: TRBD1; clone size: NA; V gene: TRBV6-1; J gene: TRBJ2-3; CDR3 protein: CASRNRGRADTQYF
D gene: TRBD1; clone size: NA; V gene: TRBV5-4; J gene: TRBJ2-7; CDR3 protein: CASSLWAGGSYEQYF
D gene: TRBD1; clone size: NA; V gene: TRBV18; J gene: TRBJ2-7; CDR3 protein: CASSPDRGGPRDEQYF
D gene: TRBD1; clone size: NA; V gene: TRBV7-6; J gene: TRBJ2-5; CDR3 protein: CASSLRPGTGSETQYF
D gene: NA; clone size: NA; V gene: TRBV7-3; J gene: TRBJ2-3; CDR3 protein: CASQDPSTDTQYF
D gene: NA; clone size: few; V gene: TRBV6-5; J gene: TRBJ1-1; CDR3 protein: CASSFGGRTSTEAFF
D gene: NA; clone size: NA; V gene: TRBV28; J gene: TRBJ2-5; CDR3 protein: CASSEGFQETQYF
D gene: NA; clone size: NA; V gene: TRBV5-1; J gene: TRBJ1-2; CDR3 protein: CASSLVPGDNYGYTF
D gene: NA; clone size: NA; V gene: TRBV4-1; J gene: TRBJ2-1; CDR3 protein: CASSQGQVVANEQFF
D gene: TRBD1; clone size: NA; V gene: TRBV2; J gene: TRBJ2-7; CDR3 protein: CASKPDRGPLQYF
D gene: NA; clone size: NA; V gene: TRBV4-3; J gene: TRBJ2-2; CDR3 protein: CASSQDSFGGELFF
D gene: NA; clone size: NA; V gene: TRBV7-2; J gene: TRBJ2-7; CDR3 protein: CASSPDRFYEQYF